The 12 T cell receptor beta chains presented below share a single source sample, sequenced in a study of Ad26.COV2.S vaccination and SARS-CoV-2 variants. Treatment of the sample: around 19 received Ad26.COV2.S at low or high dose, single or two shots; several received placebo; per-sample allocation not given. Day 63 following the first vaccine or placebo injection was when the samples were taken. Measured with immunoSEQ multiplex PCR; TCRdb has only the in-frame clones, and not every one. Among more than 300,000 clones, around 81% were seen once, and the ten largest hold 2% to 2.5%. The source was peripheral blood, collected in a trial of Ad26.COV2.S vaccine versus placebo. The receptors shown here come from a person between 18 and 65 years old who received the Ad26.COV2.S COVID-19 vaccine or a placebo.

In DNA, the CDR3 is TGTGCCTGGAGTGTATTAGATAAACGGAACACTGAAGCTTTCTTT. Protein sequence: CAWSVLDKRNTEAFF. The chain is built from TRBV30 and TRBJ1-1; unclear D gene. The CDR3 runs to 15 residues. Germline loops: CDR1 GTSNPN, CDR2 SVGIG (reference sequence). The V end lost 0 bases, the J end lost 1 base, and 12 bases lay between the germline ends.

This clone was detected a few times. The chain couples TRBV4-2 to TRBJ2-7; D uncertain. CDR3 length: 13 residues. V lost 4 bases and J lost 4, with 11 bases in between. Looked up from germline, CDR1 is LGHNA and CDR2 is YNFKEQ. CDR3 in amino acids: CASSLTLGYEQYF. As DNA, the CDR3 is TGTGCCAGCAGCCTAACGCTGGGGTACGAGCAGTACTTC.

Points on this clone: Other DNA variants within this sample encode the same CDR3. This sequence joins TRBV18 and TRBJ1-4, with D hard to call. The V end lost 3 bases, the J end lost 7 bases, and 3 bases lay between the germline ends. This CDR3 is 11 amino acids long. Germline-derived CDR1 and CDR2 are KGHSH and LQKENI. The CDR3 region has the DNA TGTGCCAGCTCACCTAGTGAAAAACTGTTTTTT. This sequence encodes CASSPSEKLFF. Supplemented by reference TRBV18 and TRBJ1-4, the full variable domain reads NAGVMQNPRHLVRRRGQEARLRCSPMKGHSHVYWYRQLPEEGLKFMVYLQKENIIDESGMPKERFSAEFPKEGPSILRIQQVVRGDSAAYFCASSPSEKLFFGSGTQLSVL.

This CDR3 reads CASYPRSGDTSYEQYF. The CDR3 nucleotides are TGTGCCAGCTACCCCAGGTCCGGGGACACATCCTACGAGCAGTACTTC. The chain joins TRBV2 to TRBJ2-7; maybe TRBD1 (6 bases). Germline CDR1 is SNHLY and CDR2 is FYNNEI. V was trimmed by 8 bases and J by 1 base, leaving 21 bases between them. The CDR3 length is 16 residues. The full variable domain, its missing parts supplied by reference TRBV2 and TRBJ2-7, is EPEVTQTPSHQVTQMGQEVILRCVPISNHLYFYWYRQILGQKVEFLVSFYNNEISEKSEIFDDQFSVERPDGSNFTLKIRSTKLEDSAMYFCASYPRSGDTSYEQYFGPGTRLTVT.

CDR3 in amino acids: CASRGLAGVYEQYF. Written as DNA, the CDR3 is TGTGCCAGCAGGGGACTAGCGGGGGTTTACGAGCAGTACTTC. The chain joins TRBV27 to TRBJ2-7, with 14 positions matching TRBD2. The J segment lost 4 bases and the V segment lost 6 bases, leaving 2 bases of the junction unmatched. Germline V gene sequence: CDR1 MNHEY, CDR2 SMNVEV (reference sequence). CDR3 size: 14 residues.

The chain employs TRBV3-1 (or the pseudogene TRBV3-2) and TRBJ1-4, with D unresolved. With 1 base removed from V and 0 bases from J, the gap between germline ends came to 6 bases. The CDR3 totals 15 residues. Germline V gene lookup returns CDR1 LGHDT and CDR2 YNNKEL (reference sequence). The CDR3 loop is CASSQAEATNEKLFF. The DNA of the CDR3 is TGTGCCAGCAGCCAAGCAGAAGCAACTAATGAAAAACTGTTTTTT.

The chain carries TRBV12-3 or TRBV12-4 and TRBJ2-7, with 7 bases lining up with TRBD1. With V trimmed by 5 bases and J by 4 bases, 5 bases remained unmatched. CDR3 length: 13 amino acids. Here the CDR3 reads CASSPETGYEQYF. Here the CDR3 DNA reads TGTGCCAGCAGTCCTGAGACAGGGTACGAGCAGTACTTC.

This chain uses TRBV10-3 with TRBJ1-5; D may be TRBD1 (5 bases). V shed 7 bases and J shed 3 bases, with 10 bases lying between them. The CDR3 is 13 residues long. CDR1 and CDR2 (germline): ENHRY, SYGVKD. The DNA of the CDR3 is TGTGCCATCAAGGGGCAACCCAATCAGCCCCAGCATTTT. Translated, it gives CAIKGQPNQPQHF.

This clone was found a few times. The chain employs TRBV2 and TRBJ2-7; no clear D gene. The CDR3 covers 11 residues. Trimming shortened V by 2 bases and J by 4 bases, and 3 bases separated the two germline ends. The V gene's germline CDR1 is SNHLY and CDR2 FYNNEI. The CDR3: CASSELYEQYF. CDR3 nucleotides: TGTGCCAGCAGTGAACTTTACGAGCAGTACTTC.

V gene TRBV7-9 combines with J gene TRBJ1-2; D remains ambiguous. The CDR3 extends over 14 amino acids. Germline V CDR1 and CDR2: SEHNR, FQNEAQ (reference sequence). V was pared by 5 bases and J by 7 bases, with 17 bases between. As DNA, the CDR3 is TGTGCCAGCAGCCCCCCCGGCAGGTCCCTTGGCTACACCTTC. Translation gives CASSPPGRSLGYTF.

This clone was seen a few times. The sample contains more than one DNA sequence encoding this CDR3. The chain carries TRBV5-1 and TRBJ1-3; no definite D call. The CDR3 covers 13 residues. Trimming took off 0 bases at V and 4 bases at J, with 5 bases between the two ends. Germline loops: CDR1 SGHRS, CDR2 YFSETQ. CDR3 amino acids: CASSLGAGNTIYF. The CDR3 nucleotides read TGCGCCAGCAGCTTGGGAGCAGGAAACACCATATATTTT.

The chain couples TRBV5-6 to TRBJ2-1; tentatively, D is TRBD1 or TRBD2 (6 bases each). CDR1 is SGHDT and CDR2 is YYEEEE in the germline V gene. The CDR3 has 18 residues. The germline V and J ends were trimmed by 1 base and 4 bases, with 21 bases remaining between them. The CDR3 region is CASSLRGRRVGFYNEQFF. The CDR3 DNA follows: TGTGCCAGCAGCTTGCGGGGGCGGAGGGTAGGATTTTACAATGAGCAGTTCTTC. The entire variable domain, with the rest obtained from reference TRBV5-6 and TRBJ2-1, is as follows: DAGVTQSPTHLIKTRGQQVTLRCSPKSGHDTVSWYQQALGQGPQFIFQYYEEEERQRGNFPDRFSGHQFPNYSSELNVNALLLGDSALYLCASSLRGRRVGFYNEQFFGPGTRLTVL.